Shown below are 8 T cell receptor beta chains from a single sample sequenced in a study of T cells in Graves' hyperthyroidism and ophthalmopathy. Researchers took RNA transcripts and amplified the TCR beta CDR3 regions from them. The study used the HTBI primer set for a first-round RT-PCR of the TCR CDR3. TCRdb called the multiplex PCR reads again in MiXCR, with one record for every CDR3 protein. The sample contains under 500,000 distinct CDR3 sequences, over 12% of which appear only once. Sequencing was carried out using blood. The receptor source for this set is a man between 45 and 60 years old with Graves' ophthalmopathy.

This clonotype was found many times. The CDR3 DNA sequence: TGTGCCAGCAGTTCCCGTGGAGGAGCAGAGACCCAGTACTTC. Translation: CASSSRGGAETQYF. This chain uses TRBV12-3 or TRBV12-4 with TRBJ2-5, with a tentative D call TRBD2 (5 bases). The CDR3 covers 14 residues. Trimming shortened V by 4 bases and J by 4 bases, and 13 bases separated the two germline ends.

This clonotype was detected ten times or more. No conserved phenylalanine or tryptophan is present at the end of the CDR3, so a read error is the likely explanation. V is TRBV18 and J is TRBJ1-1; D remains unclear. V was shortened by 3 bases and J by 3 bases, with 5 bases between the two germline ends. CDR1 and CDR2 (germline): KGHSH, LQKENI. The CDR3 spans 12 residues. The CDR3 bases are TGTGCCAGCTCACCGTTGGACACTGAAGCTTTCCTT. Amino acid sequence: CASSPLDTEAFL.

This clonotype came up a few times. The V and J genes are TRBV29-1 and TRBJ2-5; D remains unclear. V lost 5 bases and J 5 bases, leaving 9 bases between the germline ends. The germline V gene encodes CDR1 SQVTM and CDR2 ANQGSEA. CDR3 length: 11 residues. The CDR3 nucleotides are TGCAGCGTTTACGTGGGGGAGACCCAGTACTTC. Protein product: CSVYVGETQYF.

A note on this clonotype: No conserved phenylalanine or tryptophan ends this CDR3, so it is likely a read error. The CDR3 protein is CASSSGTGNSPLHS. The CDR3 DNA follows: TGTGCCAGCAGTTCCGGGACAGGGAATTCACCCCTCCACTCT. The chain links TRBV7-9 to TRBJ1-6; 9 nucleotides match TRBD1. The CDR3 has 14 amino acids. Germline CDR1 SEHNR, CDR2 FQNEAQ (reference sequence). V lost 6 bases, J lost 7 bases, and 4 bases stayed unmatched.

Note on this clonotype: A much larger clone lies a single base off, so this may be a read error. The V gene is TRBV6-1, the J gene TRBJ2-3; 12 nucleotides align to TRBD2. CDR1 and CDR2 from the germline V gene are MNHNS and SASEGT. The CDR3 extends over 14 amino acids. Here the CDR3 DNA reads TGTGCCGGCAGTCAGACTAGCGGGAGTGGTACGCAGTATTTT. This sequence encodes CAGSQTSGSGTQYF.

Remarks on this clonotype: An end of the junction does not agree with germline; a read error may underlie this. The CDR3 DNA reads TGTGCCGGCAGCTCACTAAGGGGCTACGGCTACACCTTC. The encoded protein is CAGSSLRGYGYTF. The rearrangement uses TRBV5-6 and TRBJ1-2, with a weak D call TRBD1 (5 bases). The length of the CDR3 is 13 residues. Germline CDR1 is SGHDT and CDR2 is YYEEEE.

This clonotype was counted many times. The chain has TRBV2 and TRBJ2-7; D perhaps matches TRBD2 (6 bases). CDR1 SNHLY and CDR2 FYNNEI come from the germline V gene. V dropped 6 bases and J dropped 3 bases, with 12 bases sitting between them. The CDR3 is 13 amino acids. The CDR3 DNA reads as TGTGCCAGCAGGCCGGGACTTCTCTACGAGCAGTACTTC. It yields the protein CASRPGLLYEQYF. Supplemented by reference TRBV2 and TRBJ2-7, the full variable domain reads EPEVTQTPSHQVTQMGQEVILRCVPISNHLYFYWYRQILGQKVEFLVSFYNNEISEKSEIFDDQFSVERPDGSNFTLKIRSTKLEDSAMYFCASRPGLLYEQYFGPGTRLTVT.

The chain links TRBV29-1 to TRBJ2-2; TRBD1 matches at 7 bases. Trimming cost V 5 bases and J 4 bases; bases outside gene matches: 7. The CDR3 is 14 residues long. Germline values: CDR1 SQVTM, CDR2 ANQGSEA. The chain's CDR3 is CSVRDRAGTGELFF. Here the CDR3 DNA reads TGCAGCGTTCGCGACAGGGCGGGCACCGGGGAGCTGTTTTTT.